One and the same sample provided the 28 T cell receptor beta chains below, sequenced in a study of PD-1 blockade in classical Hodgkin lymphoma. As for time point: cycle 4 day 1 (C4D1), after more than five weeks of nivolumab. Patients all relapsed after autologous stem cell transplantation, and there was variation in brentuximab vedotin exposure. The data were produced by immunoSEQ multiplex PCR, yet TCRdb's version contains in-frame clones alone and is incomplete. The repertoire holds about 21,000 clones, 85% to 90% seen once, with roughly 14% in the top ten. The sample in question was peripheral blood mononuclear cells (PBMCs), obtained before the fourth cycle of nivolumab. The receptors were sampled from a human donor with classical Hodgkin lymphoma.

The chain recombines TRBV5-1 with TRBJ1-6; tentatively, D is TRBD1 (5 bases). Germline-derived CDR1 and CDR2 are SGHRS and YFSETQ. Trimming took 6 bases from V and 7 from J, leaving 11 bases between them. The CDR3 covers 13 residues. CDR3 region: CASTGGENSPLHF. The CDR3 DNA is TGCGCCAGCACTGGGGGTGAAAATTCACCCCTCCACTTT. Looking up the rest from reference TRBV5-1 and TRBJ1-6 gives the full variable domain: KAGVTQTPRYLIKTRGQQVTLSCSPISGHRSVSWYQQTPGQGLQFLFEYFSETQRNKGNFPGRFSGRQFSNSRSEMNVSTLELGDSALYLCASTGGENSPLHFGNGTRLTVT.

The gene calls are TRBV10-3 and TRBJ2-3; 8 bases map to TRBD1. Germline assignment: CDR1 ENHRY and CDR2 SYGVKD. The CDR3 contains 17 residues. The V segment lost 4 bases and the J segment 3 bases; nucleotides outside the gene matches: 12. The CDR3 region is CAISASQGQGQTDTQYF. CDR3 DNA: TGTGCCATCAGTGCAAGCCAAGGACAGGGTCAGACAGATACGCAGTATTTT.

The chain recombines TRBV6-5 with TRBJ2-7; TRBD2 might be the D (5 bases). The CDR3 has 14 amino acids. V lost 3 bases and J 0 bases, leaving 9 bases between the germline ends. Germline V CDR1 and CDR2: MNHEY, SVGAGI. The CDR3 DNA sequence: TGTGCCAGCAGTTATACGGGGAGCTCCTACGAGCAGTACTTC. Translation: CASSYTGSSYEQYF.

The chain joins TRBV5-6 to TRBJ1-2; 12 bases are shared with TRBD1. This CDR3 has 17 residues. V lost 5 bases and J lost 1; bases outside the gene matches: 9. Germline lookup yields CDR1 SGHDT and CDR2 YYEEEE. The CDR3 here is CASRGGTGGFDNYGYTF. The CDR3 DNA sequence: TGTGCCAGCAGGGGTGGGACAGGGGGCTTTGATAACTATGGCTACACCTTC.

V is TRBV9 and J is TRBJ2-1; D gene uncertain. The ends were cut back, 4 bases at V and 8 bases at J, with 16 bases in the middle. CDR1 is SGDLS, CDR2 YYNGEE, per germline. The CDR3 contains 14 residues. This CDR3 reads CASSPSPTFYEQFF. In DNA, the CDR3 is TGTGCCAGCAGCCCAAGCCCCACCTTCTATGAGCAGTTCTTC.

This sequence joins TRBV30 and TRBJ1-3; D gene unclear. The V and J ends lost 2 bases and 1 base respectively, with 6 bases between them. The CDR3 spans 13 residues. Looked up from germline, CDR1 is GTSNPN and CDR2 is SVGIG (reference sequence). CDR3: CAWSLGSGNTIYF. CDR3 bases: TGTGCCTGGAGTCTGGGGTCTGGAAACACCATATATTTT. Filled out from reference TRBV30 and TRBJ1-3, the complete variable domain reads SQTIHQWPATLVQPVGSPLSLECTVEGTSNPNLYWYRQAAGRGLQLLFYSVGIGQISSEVPQNLSASRPQDRQFILSSKKLLLSDSGFYLCAWSLGSGNTIYFGEGSWLTVV.

The genes are TRBV18 and TRBJ2-7, with 9 bases that match TRBD1. CDR1 and CDR2 from the germline V gene are KGHSH and LQKENI. Trimming removed 2 bases from V and 4 bases from J; junction bases left unmatched: 3. The CDR3 has 14 amino acids. CDR3 in DNA: TGTGCCAGCTCACCAGACAGGGGGTCTTACGAGCAGTACTTC. It translates to CASSPDRGSYEQYF.

This rearrangement joins TRBV7-8 to TRBJ2-7; 9 bases align to TRBD1. This CDR3 is built from 18 residues. V was clipped by 1 base and J by 1 base; unmatched bases: 11. Germline values: CDR1 SGHVS, CDR2 FQNEAQ. CDR3 DNA sequence: TGTGCCAGCAGCTTAGTTACCGGGACAGGGTTTTTTTCCTACGAGCAGTACTTC. Amino acid sequence: CASSLVTGTGFFSYEQYF.

The chain carries TRBV6-5 and TRBJ1-1, with D tentatively TRBD1 (5 bases). V shed 7 bases and J shed 5 bases, with 14 bases lying between them. The CDR3 has 13 residues. Germline assignment: CDR1 MNHEY and CDR2 SVGAGI. The CDR3 region has the DNA TGTGCCAGCATAGGAGGGGCAGAGACTGAAGCTTTCTTT. This codes for CASIGGAETEAFF.

This clone was observed a handful of times. The chain combines TRBV5-1 with TRBJ2-3, with D unresolved. CDR3 length: 16 residues. Germline V gives CDR1 SGHRS, CDR2 YFSETQ. V was trimmed by 1 base and J by 0 bases, leaving 12 bases between them. DNA for the CDR3: TGCGCCAGCAGCTTGAATGGAATAGGAAGCACAGATACGCAGTATTTT. Translated, it gives CASSLNGIGSTDTQYF.

The rearrangement links TRBV27 to TRBJ2-2, with 8 bases identical to TRBD1. The germline CDR1 and CDR2 sequences are MNHEY and SMNVEV (reference sequence). V shed 2 bases and J 1 base; nucleotides not matched to a gene: 3. The CDR3 has 16 residues. The CDR3 nucleotides read TGTGCCAGCAGTTTAATAGGACAGGGGAACACCGGGGAGCTGTTTTTT. Translating gives CASSLIGQGNTGELFF.

V is TRBV5-1 and J is TRBJ1-4, with TRBD1 identical over 9 bases. The CDR3 spans 19 residues. The V gene's germline CDR1 is SGHRS and CDR2 YFSETQ. Trimming removed 0 bases from V and 2 bases from J; junction bases left unmatched: 11. The DNA for the CDR3 is TGCGCCAGCAGCTTGGGTACAGGGGGCTCCCAAACCACTAATGAAAAACTGTTTTTT. Protein sequence: CASSLGTGGSQTTNEKLFF.

V usage is TRBV7-9 and J usage is TRBJ2-7, with D possibly being TRBD1 (6 bases). Trimming took 3 bases from V and 3 from J, leaving 12 bases between them. Germline V gene data show CDR1 as SEHNR and CDR2 as FQNEAQ (reference sequence). This CDR3 has 14 residues. CDR3 nucleotides: TGTGCCAGCAGCTTCCAGGACAGCCACTACGAGCAGTACTTC. It is translated as CASSFQDSHYEQYF.

Only a few counts were recorded for this clone. The sample contains more than one DNA sequence encoding this CDR3. The genes are TRBV18 and TRBJ2-3; 9 bases map to TRBD1. With 4 bases clipped from V and 3 bases from J, the junction kept 2 bases outside the gene matches. The germline V gene has CDR1 KGHSH and CDR2 LQKENI. The CDR3 is made up of 14 amino acids. CDR3 bases: TGTGCCAGCTCACTGACAGGGGGGACAGATACGCAGTATTTT. Protein sequence: CASSLTGGTDTQYF.

V and J are TRBV5-8 and TRBJ2-6; no definite D call. The CDR3 consists of 17 residues. Germline V lookup: CDR1 SGHTS, CDR2 YDEGEE. V gave up 7 bases and J gave up 5 bases, with 22 bases separating them. For the CDR3, the DNA is TGTGCCAGCGGGGAAGTTCATCCACAAAGTCGGGCCAACGTCCTGACTTTC. The encoded protein is CASGEVHPQSRANVLTF.

The CDR3 sequence: CASSLGPLAGGREQYF. The CDR3 nucleotides read TGTGCCAGCAGCTTGGGGCCCCTAGCGGGAGGGAGGGAGCAGTACTTC. The chain has TRBV5-4 and TRBJ2-7; the match to TRBD2 covers 12 bases. The CDR3 contains 16 residues. The V and J ends lost 0 bases and 7 bases, in that order; junction bases with no gene match: 8. Germline assignment: CDR1 SGHNT and CDR2 YYREEE (reference sequence).

The gene calls are TRBV11-2 and TRBJ2-7; maybe TRBD2 (6 bases). The CDR3 extends over 15 amino acids. Germline lookup yields CDR1 SGHAT and CDR2 FQNNGV. Trimming shortened V by 2 bases and J by 0 bases, and 11 bases separated the two germline ends. The CDR3 DNA follows: TGTGCCAGCAGCTTAACCTTCGGGGGCTCCTACGAGCAGTACTTC. Its translation: CASSLTFGGSYEQYF.

The chain combines TRBV4-3 with TRBJ2-5, with D perhaps matching TRBD1 (5 bases). V lost 0 bases to trimming and J lost 5 bases, with 10 bases between them. This CDR3 is 14 amino acids long. Germline V gene data show CDR1 as LGHNA and CDR2 as YSLEER. The CDR3 reads CASSQDNRIETQYF. CDR3 DNA sequence: TGCGCCAGCAGCCAAGATAACAGGATCGAGACCCAGTACTTC.

The genes are TRBV7-6 and TRBJ1-2; 9 bases align to TRBD1. This CDR3 is 13 amino acids long. In germline, CDR1 is SGHVS, CDR2 FNYEAQ. With V trimmed by 5 bases and J by 8 bases, 6 bases remained unmatched. The CDR3 DNA reads as TGTGCCAGCAGCACTCGACAGGGGGAAGGCTACACCTTC. It yields the protein CASSTRQGEGYTF.

Regarding this clone: As the CDR3 is not closed by the conserved phenylalanine or tryptophan, this likely results from a read error. It is unclear where the CDR3 begins or ends on the DNA, so no DNA is shown, and the CDR3 is as TCRdb lists it. The gene calls are TRBV5-1 and TRBJ1-2; the D segment call TRBD1 is taken from the table without a DNA check. With termini counted, the CDR3 has 11 amino acids. Germline V CDR1 and CDR2: SGHRS, YFSETQ. The CDR3 sequence: CASSLRQTRIY.

The chain couples TRBV28 to TRBJ2-6; tentative D call: TRBD1 (6 bases). The CDR3 consists of 15 residues. The V end was cut by 6 bases, the J end by 4 bases, with 13 bases between. CDR1 is MDHEN, CDR2 SYDVKM, per germline. In DNA form, the CDR3 reads TGTGCCAGCAGATTACAGGGTACCGGGGCCAACGTCCTGACTTTC. This encodes CASRLQGTGANVLTF.

This clone has a handful of counts. The chain uses TRBV2 and TRBJ2-7; 11 bases are shared with TRBD1. V was clipped by 8 bases and J by 3 bases; unmatched bases: 3. The CDR3 is 13 residues long. Germline V gene lookup returns CDR1 SNHLY and CDR2 FYNNEI. CDR3 in amino acids: CASSGTGGYEQYF. The CDR3 coding sequence is TGTGCCAGCTCCGGGACAGGGGGCTACGAGCAGTACTTC.

This chain joins TRBV27 and TRBJ1-1; D may be TRBD1 (5 bases). The germline CDR1 and CDR2 sequences are MNHEY and SMNVEV (reference sequence). V lost 0 bases to trimming and J lost 5 bases, with 22 bases between them. The CDR3 has 18 residues. The CDR3 loop is CASSLSGPEALSLTEAFF. The DNA of the CDR3 is TGTGCCAGCAGTTTATCGGGACCAGAGGCTTTAAGTTTAACTGAAGCTTTCTTT.

The chain employs TRBV7-8 and TRBJ2-7; 7 nucleotides match TRBD1. J gave up 3 bases and V 5 bases, and 10 bases lay outside the gene matches. The CDR3 runs to 15 residues. Germline CDR1 reads SGHVS; CDR2 reads FQNEAQ. DNA for the CDR3: TGTGCCAGCAGCCGCCCCCGGGACAGTCTCTACGAGCAGTACTTC. This translates into CASSRPRDSLYEQYF.

V usage is TRBV5-8 and J usage is TRBJ2-7; tentatively, D is TRBD1 (6 bases). Germline V gene lookup returns CDR1 SGHTS and CDR2 YDEGEE. Trimming shortened V by 4 bases and J by 2 bases, and 7 bases separated the two germline ends. CDR3 length: 12 residues. CDR3 DNA sequence: TGTGCCAGCAGCCGGGACACCTACGAGCAGTACTTC. It specifies CASSRDTYEQYF.

This clone showed up just a few times. This CDR3 reads CSVVIWGTYEQYF. DNA for the CDR3: TGCAGCGTTGTTATTTGGGGGACCTACGAGCAGTACTTC. The rearrangement links TRBV29-1 to TRBJ2-7, with D perhaps being TRBD1 or TRBD2 (5 bases each). CDR1 SQVTM and CDR2 ANQGSEA come from the germline V gene. V was shortened by 4 bases and J by 2 bases, with 12 bases between the two germline ends. This CDR3 contains 13 residues.

This chain joins TRBV18 and TRBJ2-1, with a possible D match to TRBD1 (5 bases). This CDR3 has 15 residues. Per germline, CDR1 KGHSH and CDR2 LQKENI. V shed 2 bases and J shed 3 bases, with 11 bases lying between them. The DNA of the CDR3 is TGTGCCAGCTCACCATCTTATGACAGCTACAATGAGCAGTTCTTC. As protein: CASSPSYDSYNEQFF. The complete variable domain, with remaining parts taken from reference TRBV18 and TRBJ2-1, reads NAGVMQNPRHLVRRRGQEARLRCSPMKGHSHVYWYRQLPEEGLKFMVYLQKENIIDESGMPKERFSAEFPKEGPSILRIQQVVRGDSAAYFCASSPSYDSYNEQFFGPGTRLTVL.

The chain carries TRBV2 and TRBJ2-1; a possible D gene is TRBD1 (6 bases). From germline, CDR1 is SNHLY and CDR2 FYNNEI. V shed 1 base and J shed 0 bases, with 7 bases lying between them. CDR3 length: 15 amino acids. CDR3 DNA: TGTGCCAGCAGTGAAGAGGGGGTCTCCTACAATGAGCAGTTCTTC. Translation gives CASSEEGVSYNEQFF.